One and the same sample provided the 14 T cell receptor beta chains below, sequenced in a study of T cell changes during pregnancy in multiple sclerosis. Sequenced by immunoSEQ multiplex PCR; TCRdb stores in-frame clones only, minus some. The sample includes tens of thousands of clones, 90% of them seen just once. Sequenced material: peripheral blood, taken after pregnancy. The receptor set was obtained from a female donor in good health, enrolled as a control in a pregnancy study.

In DNA, the CDR3 is TGTGCCAGCAGCTTACAACCCGGGTCTGAAGCTTTCTTT. Encoded protein: CASSLQPGSEAFF. The chain has TRBV7-2 and TRBJ1-1; D is uncertain. This CDR3 has 13 residues. Germline loops: CDR1 SGHTA, CDR2 FQGNSA. Trimming left V 2 bases short and J 6 bases short, with 10 bases between.

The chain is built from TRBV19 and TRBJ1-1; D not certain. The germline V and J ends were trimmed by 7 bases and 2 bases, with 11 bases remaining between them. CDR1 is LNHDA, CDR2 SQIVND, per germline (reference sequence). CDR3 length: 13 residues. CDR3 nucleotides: TGTGCCAGTATTAGCGGAGGAAACACTGAAGCTTTCTTT. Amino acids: CASISGGNTEAFF.

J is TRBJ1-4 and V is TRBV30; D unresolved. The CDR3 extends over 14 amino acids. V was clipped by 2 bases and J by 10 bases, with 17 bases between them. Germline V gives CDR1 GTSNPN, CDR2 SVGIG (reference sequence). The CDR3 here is CAWSPNIWEGKLFF. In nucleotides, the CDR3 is TGTGCCTGGAGTCCAAATATTTGGGAGGGAAAACTGTTTTTT.

CDR3 loop: CAISEKRGTYEQYF. The CDR3 coding sequence is TGTGCCATCAGTGAGAAGCGGGGGACCTACGAGCAGTACTTC. V and J are TRBV10-3 and TRBJ2-7, with 8 bases identical to TRBD2. The CDR3 has 14 residues. V shed 2 bases, J shed 2 bases, and the junction held 2 bases outside the gene matches. Germline V gene lookup returns CDR1 ENHRY and CDR2 SYGVKD.

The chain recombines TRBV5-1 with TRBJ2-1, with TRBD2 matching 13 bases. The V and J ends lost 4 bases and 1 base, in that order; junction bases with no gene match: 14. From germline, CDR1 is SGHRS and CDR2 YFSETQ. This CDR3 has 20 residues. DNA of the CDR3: TGCGCCAGCAGCCTCCGTATTATGACTAGCGGGGGGACTTCCTACAATGAGCAGTTCTTC. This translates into CASSLRIMTSGGTSYNEQFF.

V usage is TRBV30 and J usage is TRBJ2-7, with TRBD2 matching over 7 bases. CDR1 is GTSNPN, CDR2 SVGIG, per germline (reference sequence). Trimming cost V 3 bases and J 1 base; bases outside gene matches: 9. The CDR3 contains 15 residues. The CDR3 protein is CAWSDPTSRSYEQYF. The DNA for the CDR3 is TGTGCCTGGAGCGATCCGACTAGCAGATCCTACGAGCAGTACTTC.

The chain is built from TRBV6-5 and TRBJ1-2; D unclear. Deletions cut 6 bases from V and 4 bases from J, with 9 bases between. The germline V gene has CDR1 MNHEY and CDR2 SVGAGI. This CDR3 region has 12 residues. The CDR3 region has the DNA TGTGCCAGCAGGGAGGATTTCTATGGCTACACCTTC. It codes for CASREDFYGYTF.

CDR3 in amino acids: CAISEIQGAQETQYF. Written as DNA, the CDR3 is TGTGCCATCAGTGAAATACAGGGGGCCCAAGAGACCCAGTACTTC. The chain has TRBV10-3 and TRBJ2-5; 9 bases fit TRBD1. Trimming at V came to 3 bases and at J to 1 base, leaving 3 bases not matched to a gene. The CDR3 sequence is 15 residues long. From germline, CDR1 is ENHRY and CDR2 SYGVKD.

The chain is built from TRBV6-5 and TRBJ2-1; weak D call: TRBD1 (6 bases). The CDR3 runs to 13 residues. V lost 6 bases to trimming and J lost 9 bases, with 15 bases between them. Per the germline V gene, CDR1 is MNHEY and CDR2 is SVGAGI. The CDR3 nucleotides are TGTGCCAGCAGGGGGGCGCGGTACGGTGAGCAGTTCTTC. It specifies CASRGARYGEQFF.

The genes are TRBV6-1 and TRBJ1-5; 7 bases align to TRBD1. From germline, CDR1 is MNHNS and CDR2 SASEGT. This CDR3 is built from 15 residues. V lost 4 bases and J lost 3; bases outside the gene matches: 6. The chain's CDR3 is CASSAPGGNNQPQHF. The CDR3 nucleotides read TGTGCCAGCAGTGCACCAGGGGGGAACAATCAGCCCCAGCATTTT.

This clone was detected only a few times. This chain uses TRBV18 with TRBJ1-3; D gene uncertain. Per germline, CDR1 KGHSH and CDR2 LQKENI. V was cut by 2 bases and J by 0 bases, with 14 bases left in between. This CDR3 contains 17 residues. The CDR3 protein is CASSPLEGFSSGNTIYF. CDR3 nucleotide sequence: TGTGCCAGCTCACCATTAGAGGGCTTCTCCTCTGGAAACACCATATATTTT.

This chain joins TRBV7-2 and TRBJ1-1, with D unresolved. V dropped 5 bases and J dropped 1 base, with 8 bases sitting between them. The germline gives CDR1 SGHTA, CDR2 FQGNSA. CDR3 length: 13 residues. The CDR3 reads CASSPPSNTEAFF. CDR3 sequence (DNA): TGTGCCAGCAGCCCTCCTTCGAACACTGAAGCTTTCTTT.

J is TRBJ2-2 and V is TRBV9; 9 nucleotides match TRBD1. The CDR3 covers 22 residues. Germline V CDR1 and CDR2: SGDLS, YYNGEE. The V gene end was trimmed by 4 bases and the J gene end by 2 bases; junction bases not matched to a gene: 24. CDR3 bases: TGTGCCAGCAGCCCCCTCCGGACAGGGGAATTAATTGGCGGAGCAAACACCGGGGAGCTGTTTTTT. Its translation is CASSPLRTGELIGGANTGELFF.

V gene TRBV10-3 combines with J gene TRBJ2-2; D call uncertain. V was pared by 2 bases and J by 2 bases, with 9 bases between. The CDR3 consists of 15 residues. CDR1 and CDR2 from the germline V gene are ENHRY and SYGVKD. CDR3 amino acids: CAISEGTKNTGELFF. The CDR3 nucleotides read TGTGCCATCAGTGAGGGCACTAAAAACACCGGGGAGCTGTTTTTT.